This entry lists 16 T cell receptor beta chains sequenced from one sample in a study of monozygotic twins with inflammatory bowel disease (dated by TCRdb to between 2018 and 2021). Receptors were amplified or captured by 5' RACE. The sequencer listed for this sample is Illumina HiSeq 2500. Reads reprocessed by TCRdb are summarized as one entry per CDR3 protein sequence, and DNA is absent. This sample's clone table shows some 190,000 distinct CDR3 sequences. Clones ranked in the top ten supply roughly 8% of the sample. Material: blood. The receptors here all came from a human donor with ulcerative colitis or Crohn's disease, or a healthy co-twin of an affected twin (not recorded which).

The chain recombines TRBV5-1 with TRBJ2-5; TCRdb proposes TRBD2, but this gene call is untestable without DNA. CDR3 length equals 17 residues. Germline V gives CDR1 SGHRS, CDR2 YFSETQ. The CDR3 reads CASSTFGIAGGSQTQYF.

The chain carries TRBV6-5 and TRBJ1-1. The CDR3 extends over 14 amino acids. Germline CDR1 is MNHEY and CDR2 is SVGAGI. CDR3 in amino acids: CASSYSNRRVGAFF.

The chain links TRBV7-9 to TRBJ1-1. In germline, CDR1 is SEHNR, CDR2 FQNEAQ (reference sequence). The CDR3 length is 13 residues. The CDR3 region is CASSPNFNTEAFF.

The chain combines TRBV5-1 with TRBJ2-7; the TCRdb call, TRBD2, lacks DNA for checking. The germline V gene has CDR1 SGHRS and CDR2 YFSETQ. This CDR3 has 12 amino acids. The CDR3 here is CASSLEGFEGYF.

The CDR3 sequence: CASSLSAGRGEQFF. This chain connects TRBV12-3 or TRBV12-4 to TRBJ2-1; TCRdb's D gene call, TRBD1, goes unchecked for lack of DNA. CDR3 size: 14 residues.

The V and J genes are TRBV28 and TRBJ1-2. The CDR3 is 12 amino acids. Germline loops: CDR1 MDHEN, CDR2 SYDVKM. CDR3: CASSRPDGGYTF.

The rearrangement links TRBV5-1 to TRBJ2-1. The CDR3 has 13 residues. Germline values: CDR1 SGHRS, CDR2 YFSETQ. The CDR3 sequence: CASSLELNNEQFF.

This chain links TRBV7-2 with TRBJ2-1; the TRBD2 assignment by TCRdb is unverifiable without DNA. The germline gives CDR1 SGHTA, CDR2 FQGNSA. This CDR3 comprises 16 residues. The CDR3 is CASSASSGGRRNEQFF. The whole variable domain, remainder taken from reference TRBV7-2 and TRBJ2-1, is GAGVSQSPSNKVTEKGKDVELRCDPISGHTALYWYRQSLGQGLEFLIYFQGNSAPDKSGLPSDRFSAERTGGSVSTLTIQRTQQEDSAVYLCASSASSGGRRNEQFFGPGTRLTVL.

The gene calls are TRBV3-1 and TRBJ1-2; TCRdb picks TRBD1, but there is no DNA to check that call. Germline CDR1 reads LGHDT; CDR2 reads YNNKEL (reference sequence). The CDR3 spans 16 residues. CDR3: CASSQVGQEANYGYTF.

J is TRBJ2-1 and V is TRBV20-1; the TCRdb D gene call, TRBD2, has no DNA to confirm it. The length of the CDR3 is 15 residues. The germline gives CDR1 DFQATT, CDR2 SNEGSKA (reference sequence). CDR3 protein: CSARTSGASYNEQFF.

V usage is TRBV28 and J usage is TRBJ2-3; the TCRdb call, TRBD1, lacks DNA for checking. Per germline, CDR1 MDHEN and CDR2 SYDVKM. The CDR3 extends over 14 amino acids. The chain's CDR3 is CASSPRVSPDTQYF.

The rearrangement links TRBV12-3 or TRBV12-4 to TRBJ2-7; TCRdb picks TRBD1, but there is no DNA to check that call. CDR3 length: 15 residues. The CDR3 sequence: CASTPRDRAANEQYF.

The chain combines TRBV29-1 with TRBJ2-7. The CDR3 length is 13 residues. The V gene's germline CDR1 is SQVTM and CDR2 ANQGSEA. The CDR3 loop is CSVQDGGSYEQYF.

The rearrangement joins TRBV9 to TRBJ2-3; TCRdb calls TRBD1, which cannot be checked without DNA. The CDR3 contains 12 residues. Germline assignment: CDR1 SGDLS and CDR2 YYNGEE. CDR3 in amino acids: CASSAEGDTQYF.

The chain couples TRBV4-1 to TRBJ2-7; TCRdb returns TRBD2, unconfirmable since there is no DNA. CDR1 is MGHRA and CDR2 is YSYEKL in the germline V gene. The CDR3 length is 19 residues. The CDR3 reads CASSQEKKGASGGTYEQYF.

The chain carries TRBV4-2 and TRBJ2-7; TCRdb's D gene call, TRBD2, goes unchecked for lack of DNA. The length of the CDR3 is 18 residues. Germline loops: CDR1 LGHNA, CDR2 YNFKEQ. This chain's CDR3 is CASSQVGVRAPLSYEQYF.